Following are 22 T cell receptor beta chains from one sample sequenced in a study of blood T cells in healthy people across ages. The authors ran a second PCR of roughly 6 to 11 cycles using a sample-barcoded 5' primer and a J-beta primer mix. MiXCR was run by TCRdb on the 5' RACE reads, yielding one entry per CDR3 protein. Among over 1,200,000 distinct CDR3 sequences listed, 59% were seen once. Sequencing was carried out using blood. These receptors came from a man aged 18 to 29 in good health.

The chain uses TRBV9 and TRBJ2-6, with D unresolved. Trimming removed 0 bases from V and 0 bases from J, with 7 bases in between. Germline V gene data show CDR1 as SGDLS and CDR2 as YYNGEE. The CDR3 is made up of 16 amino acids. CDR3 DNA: TGTGCCAGCAGCGTAGAGATGAGCTCTGGGGCCAACGTCCTGACTTTC. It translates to CASSVEMSSGANVLTF.

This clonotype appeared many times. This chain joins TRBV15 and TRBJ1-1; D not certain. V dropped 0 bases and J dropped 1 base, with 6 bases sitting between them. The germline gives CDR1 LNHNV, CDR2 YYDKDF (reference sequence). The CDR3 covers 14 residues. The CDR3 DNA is TGTGCCACCAGCAGAGATACGGAGAACACTGAAGCTTTCTTT. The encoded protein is CATSRDTENTEAFF.

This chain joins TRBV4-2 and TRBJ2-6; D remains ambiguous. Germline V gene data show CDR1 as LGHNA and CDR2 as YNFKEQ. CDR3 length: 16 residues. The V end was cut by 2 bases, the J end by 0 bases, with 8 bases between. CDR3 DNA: TGTGCCAGCAGCCAATCTCGGCTCTCTGGGGCCAACGTCCTGACTTTC. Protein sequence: CASSQSRLSGANVLTF.

The CDR3 bases are TGTGCCAGCAGTTTTGGGGCGCAGCGGGGCTGGTACGAGCAGTACTTC. It translates to CASSFGAQRGWYEQYF. The chain couples TRBV12-3 or TRBV12-4 to TRBJ2-7; 7 bases fit TRBD2. The CDR3 loop spans 16 amino acids. The J segment lost 4 bases and the V segment lost 3 bases, leaving 12 bases of the junction unmatched.

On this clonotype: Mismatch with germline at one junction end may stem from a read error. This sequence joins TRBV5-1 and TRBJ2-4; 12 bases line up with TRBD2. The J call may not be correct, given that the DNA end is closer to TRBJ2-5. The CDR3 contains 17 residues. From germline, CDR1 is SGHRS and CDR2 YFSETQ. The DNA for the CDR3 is TGCACCAGCAGCTCAGGACTAGCGGGGTCACCCCAAGAGACCCAGTACTTC. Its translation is CTSSSGLAGSPQETQYF.

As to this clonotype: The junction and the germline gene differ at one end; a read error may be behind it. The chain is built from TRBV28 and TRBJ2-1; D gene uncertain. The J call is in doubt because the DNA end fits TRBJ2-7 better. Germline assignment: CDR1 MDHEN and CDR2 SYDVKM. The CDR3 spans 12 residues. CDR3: CVSSFRLDEQYF. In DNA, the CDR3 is TGTGTCAGCAGTTTTAGGTTGGACGAGCAGTACTTC.

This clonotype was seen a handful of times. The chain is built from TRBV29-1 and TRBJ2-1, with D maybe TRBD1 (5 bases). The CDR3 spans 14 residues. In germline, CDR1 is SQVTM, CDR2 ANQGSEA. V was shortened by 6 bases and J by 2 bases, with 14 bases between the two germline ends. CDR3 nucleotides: TGCAGCGTACTTCTCAGGGATACCTACAATGAGCAGTTCTTC. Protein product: CSVLLRDTYNEQFF.

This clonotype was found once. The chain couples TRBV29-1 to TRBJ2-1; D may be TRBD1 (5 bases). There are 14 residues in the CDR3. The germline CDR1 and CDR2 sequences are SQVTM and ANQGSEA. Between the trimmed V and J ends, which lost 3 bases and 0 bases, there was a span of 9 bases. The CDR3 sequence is CSVEDTTSYNEQFF. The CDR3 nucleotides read TGCAGCGTTGAGGACACTACCTCCTACAATGAGCAGTTCTTC.

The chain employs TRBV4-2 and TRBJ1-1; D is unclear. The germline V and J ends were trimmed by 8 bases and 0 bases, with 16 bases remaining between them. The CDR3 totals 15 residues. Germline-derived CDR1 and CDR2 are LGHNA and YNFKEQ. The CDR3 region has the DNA TGTGCCAGCCAGATGGATTGGCAGTTGAACACTGAAGCTTTCTTT. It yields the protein CASQMDWQLNTEAFF.

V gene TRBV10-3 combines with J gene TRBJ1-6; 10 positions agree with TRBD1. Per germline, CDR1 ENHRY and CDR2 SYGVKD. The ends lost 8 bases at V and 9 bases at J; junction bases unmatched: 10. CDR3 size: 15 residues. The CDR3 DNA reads TGTGCCATCGCCGACTCCGGGACAGGGGTTTCACCCCTCCACTTT. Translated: CAIADSGTGVSPLHF.

The CDR3 region has the DNA TGCAGCGTCCGACAGGAAGGTCGTGGCTACACCTTC. The encoded protein is CSVRQEGRGYTF. V is TRBV29-1 and J is TRBJ1-2; maybe TRBD1 (6 bases). Germline V lookup: CDR1 SQVTM, CDR2 ANQGSEA. The CDR3 is 12 amino acids. V lost 6 bases, J lost 7 bases, and 15 bases lay in between.

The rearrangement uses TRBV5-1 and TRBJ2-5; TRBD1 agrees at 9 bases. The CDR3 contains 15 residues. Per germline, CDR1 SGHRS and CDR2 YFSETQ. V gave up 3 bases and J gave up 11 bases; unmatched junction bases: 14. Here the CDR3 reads CASSSPGQGRNEQYF. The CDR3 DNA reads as TGCGCCAGCAGCTCTCCGGGACAGGGTCGGAATGAGCAGTACTTC.

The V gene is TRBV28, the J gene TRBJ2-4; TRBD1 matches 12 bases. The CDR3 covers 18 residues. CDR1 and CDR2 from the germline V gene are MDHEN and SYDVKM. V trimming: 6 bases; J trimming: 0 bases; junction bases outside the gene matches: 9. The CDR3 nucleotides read TGTGCCAGCAGAGTCCCGGGACAGGGGGCTCTAGCCAAAAACATTCAGTACTTC. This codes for CASRVPGQGALAKNIQYF.

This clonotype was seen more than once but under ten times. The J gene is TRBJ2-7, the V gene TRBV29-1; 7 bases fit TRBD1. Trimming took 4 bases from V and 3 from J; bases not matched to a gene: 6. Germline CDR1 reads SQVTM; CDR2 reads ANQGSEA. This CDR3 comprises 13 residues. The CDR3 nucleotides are TGCAGCGTTGCTAAGGGGGCTCGCTACGAGCAGTACTTC. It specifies CSVAKGARYEQYF.

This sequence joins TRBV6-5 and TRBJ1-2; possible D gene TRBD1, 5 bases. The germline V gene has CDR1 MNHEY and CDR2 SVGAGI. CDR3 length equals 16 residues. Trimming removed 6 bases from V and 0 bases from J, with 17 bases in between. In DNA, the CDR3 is TGTGCCAGCAGCACCGATCGGGACCCTCCTAACTATGGCTACACCTTC. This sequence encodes CASSTDRDPPNYGYTF.

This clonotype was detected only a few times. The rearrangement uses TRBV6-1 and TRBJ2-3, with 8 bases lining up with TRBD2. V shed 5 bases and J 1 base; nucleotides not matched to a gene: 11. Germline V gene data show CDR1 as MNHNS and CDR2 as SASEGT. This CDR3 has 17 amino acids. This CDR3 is CASSKSTGTRGTDTQYF. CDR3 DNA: TGTGCCAGCAGTAAAAGTACCGGGACTAGAGGCACAGATACGCAGTATTTT.

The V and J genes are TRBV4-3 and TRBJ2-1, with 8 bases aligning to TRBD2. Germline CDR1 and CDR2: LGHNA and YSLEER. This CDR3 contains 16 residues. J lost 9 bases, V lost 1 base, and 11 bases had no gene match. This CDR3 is CASSQVSGGVYSEQFF. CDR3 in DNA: TGCGCCAGCAGCCAAGTCTCGGGGGGGGTCTATTCTGAGCAGTTCTTC.

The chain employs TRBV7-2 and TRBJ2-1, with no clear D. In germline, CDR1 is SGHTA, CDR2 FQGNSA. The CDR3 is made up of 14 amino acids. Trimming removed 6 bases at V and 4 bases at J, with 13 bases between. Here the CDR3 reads CASSFRPGYNEQFF. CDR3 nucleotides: TGTGCCAGCAGTTTCCGACCCGGGTACAATGAGCAGTTCTTC.

The CDR3 DNA reads TGCAGCGCCCGGACAGGGATGGTTGCGGCCACTGAAGCTTTCTTT. Translation gives CSARTGMVAATEAFF. The chain combines TRBV29-1 with TRBJ1-1; TRBD1 matches at 8 bases. Germline V gives CDR1 SQVTM, CDR2 ANQGSEA. The V gene end was trimmed by 7 bases and the J gene end by 4 bases; junction bases not matched to a gene: 14. This CDR3 spans 15 amino acids.

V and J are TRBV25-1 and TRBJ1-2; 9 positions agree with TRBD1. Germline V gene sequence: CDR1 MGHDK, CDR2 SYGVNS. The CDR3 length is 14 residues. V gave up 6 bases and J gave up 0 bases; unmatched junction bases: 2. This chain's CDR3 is CASRRQGANYGYTF. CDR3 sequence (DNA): TGTGCCAGCAGAAGACAGGGGGCTAACTATGGCTACACCTTC.

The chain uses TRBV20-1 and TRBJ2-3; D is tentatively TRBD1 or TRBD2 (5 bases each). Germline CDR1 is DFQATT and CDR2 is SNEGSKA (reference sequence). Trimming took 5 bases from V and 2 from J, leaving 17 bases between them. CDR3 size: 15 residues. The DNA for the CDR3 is TGCAGTGCTGTCAACCGGGACGGCAACACAGATACGCAGTATTTT. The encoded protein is CSAVNRDGNTDTQYF.

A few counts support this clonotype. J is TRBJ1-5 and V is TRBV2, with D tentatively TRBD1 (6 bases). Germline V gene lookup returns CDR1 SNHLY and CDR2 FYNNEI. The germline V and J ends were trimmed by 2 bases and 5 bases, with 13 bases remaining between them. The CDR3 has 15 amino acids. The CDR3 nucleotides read TGTGCCAGCAGTGAAATGGCGACAGGACATCAGCCCCAGCATTTT. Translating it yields CASSEMATGHQPQHF.